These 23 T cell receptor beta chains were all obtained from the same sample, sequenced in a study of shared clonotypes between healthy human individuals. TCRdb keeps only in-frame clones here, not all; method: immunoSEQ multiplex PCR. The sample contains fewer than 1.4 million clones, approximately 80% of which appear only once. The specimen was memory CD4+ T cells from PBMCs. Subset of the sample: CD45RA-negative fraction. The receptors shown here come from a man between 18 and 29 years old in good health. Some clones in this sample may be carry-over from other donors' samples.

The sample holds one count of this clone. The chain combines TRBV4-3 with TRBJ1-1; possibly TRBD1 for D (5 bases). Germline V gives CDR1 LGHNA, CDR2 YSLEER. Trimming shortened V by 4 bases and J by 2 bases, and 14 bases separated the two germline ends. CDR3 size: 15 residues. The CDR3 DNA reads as TGCGCCAGCAGCCGGGAGCCAGGGCGTAACACTGAAGCTTTCTTT. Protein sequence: CASSREPGRNTEAFF.

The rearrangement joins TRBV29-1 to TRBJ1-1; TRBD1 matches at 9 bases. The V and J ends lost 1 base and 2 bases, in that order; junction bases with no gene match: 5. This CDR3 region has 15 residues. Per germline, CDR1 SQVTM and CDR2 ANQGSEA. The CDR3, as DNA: TGCAGCGTTGAAGCCGGGACAGGGTTTAACACTGAAGCTTTCTTT. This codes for CSVEAGTGFNTEAFF.

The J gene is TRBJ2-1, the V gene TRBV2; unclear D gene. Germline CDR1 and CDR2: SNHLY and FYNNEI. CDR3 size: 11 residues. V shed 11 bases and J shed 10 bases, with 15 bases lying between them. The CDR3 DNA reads TGTGCCTCGGAAATCTCTGACGAGCAGTTCTTC. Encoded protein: CASEISDEQFF.

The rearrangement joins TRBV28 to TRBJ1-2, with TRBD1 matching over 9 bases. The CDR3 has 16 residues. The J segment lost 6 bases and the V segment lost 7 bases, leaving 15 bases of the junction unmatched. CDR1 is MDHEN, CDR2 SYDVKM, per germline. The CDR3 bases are TGTGCCAGCACAAACCCCTCGGGACAGGGATTTGATGGCTACACCTTC. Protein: CASTNPSGQGFDGYTF.

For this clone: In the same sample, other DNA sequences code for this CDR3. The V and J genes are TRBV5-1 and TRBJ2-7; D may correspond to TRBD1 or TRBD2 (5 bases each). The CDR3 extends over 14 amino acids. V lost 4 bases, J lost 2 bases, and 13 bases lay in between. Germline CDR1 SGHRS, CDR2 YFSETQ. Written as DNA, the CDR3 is TGCGCCAGCAGCCACGGGGACGCGACCTACGAGCAGTACTTC. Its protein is CASSHGDATYEQYF.

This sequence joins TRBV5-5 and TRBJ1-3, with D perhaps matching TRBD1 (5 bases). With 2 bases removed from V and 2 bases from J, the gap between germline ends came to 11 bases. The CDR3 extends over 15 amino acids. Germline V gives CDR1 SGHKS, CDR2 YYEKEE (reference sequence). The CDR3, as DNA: TGTGCCAGCAGCTTTATCGCGGGGCCTGGAAACACCATATATTTT. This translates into CASSFIAGPGNTIYF.

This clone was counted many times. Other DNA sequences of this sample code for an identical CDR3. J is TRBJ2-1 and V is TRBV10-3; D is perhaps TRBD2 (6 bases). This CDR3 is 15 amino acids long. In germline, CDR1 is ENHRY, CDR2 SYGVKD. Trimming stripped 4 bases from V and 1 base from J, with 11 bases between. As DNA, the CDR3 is TGTGCCATCAGTGGTAGCGGTACATCCTACAATGAGCAGTTCTTC. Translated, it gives CAISGSGTSYNEQFF.

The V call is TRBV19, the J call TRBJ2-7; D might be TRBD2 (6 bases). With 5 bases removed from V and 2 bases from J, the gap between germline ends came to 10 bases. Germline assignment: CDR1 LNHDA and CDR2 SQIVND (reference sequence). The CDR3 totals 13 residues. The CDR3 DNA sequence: TGTGCCAGTAGTCTAGCGCCTACCTACGAGCAGTACTTC. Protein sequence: CASSLAPTYEQYF.

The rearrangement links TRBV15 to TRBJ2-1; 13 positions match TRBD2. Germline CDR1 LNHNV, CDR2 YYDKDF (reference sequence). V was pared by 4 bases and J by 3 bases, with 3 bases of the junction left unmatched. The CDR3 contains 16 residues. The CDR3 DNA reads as TGTGCCACCAGCACCAGGACTAGCGGGAGCTACAATGAGCAGTTCTTC. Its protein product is CATSTRTSGSYNEQFF.

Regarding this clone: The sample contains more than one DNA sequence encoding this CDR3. The CDR3 nucleotides read TGTGCCAGCAGTCTCGAGGGAGATACGCAGTATTTT. This sequence encodes CASSLEGDTQYF. The chain recombines TRBV27 with TRBJ2-3, with D possibly TRBD2 on 5 matching bases. The CDR3 length is 12 residues. Per germline, CDR1 MNHEY and CDR2 SMNVEV (reference sequence). Trimming left V 5 bases short and J 5 bases short, with 8 bases between.

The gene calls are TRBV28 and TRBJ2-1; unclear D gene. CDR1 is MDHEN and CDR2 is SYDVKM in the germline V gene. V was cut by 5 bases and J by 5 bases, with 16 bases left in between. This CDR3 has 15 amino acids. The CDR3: CASSVLDAADNEQFF. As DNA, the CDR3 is TGTGCCAGCAGTGTTCTGGACGCCGCGGACAATGAGCAGTTCTTC.

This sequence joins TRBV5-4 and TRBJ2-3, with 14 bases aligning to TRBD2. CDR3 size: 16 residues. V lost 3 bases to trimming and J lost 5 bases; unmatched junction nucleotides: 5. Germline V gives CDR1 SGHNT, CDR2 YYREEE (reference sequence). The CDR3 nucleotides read TGTGCCAGCAGCTCCGAGGGACTAGCGGGAGTAGATACGCAGTATTTT. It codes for CASSSEGLAGVDTQYF.

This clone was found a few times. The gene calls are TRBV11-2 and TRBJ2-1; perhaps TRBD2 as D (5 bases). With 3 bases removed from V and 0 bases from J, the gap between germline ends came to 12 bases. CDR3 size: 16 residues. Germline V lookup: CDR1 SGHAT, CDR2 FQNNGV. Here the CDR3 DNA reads TGTGCCAGCAGCTTCCTCTCGGGAAGCTCCTACAATGAGCAGTTCTTC. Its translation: CASSFLSGSSYNEQFF.

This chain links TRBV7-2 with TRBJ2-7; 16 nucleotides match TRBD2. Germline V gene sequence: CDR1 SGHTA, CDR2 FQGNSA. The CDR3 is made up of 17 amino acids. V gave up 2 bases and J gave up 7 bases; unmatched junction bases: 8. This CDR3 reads CASSLFGTSGRVREQYF. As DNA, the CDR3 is TGTGCCAGCAGCTTATTTGGGACTAGCGGGAGGGTCAGGGAGCAGTACTTC.

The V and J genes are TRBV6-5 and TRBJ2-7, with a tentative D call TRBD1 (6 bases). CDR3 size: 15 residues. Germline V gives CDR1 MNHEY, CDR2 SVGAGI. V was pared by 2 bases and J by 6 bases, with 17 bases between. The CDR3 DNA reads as TGTGCCAGCAGTTACAGCAGGGGTCACTCGGGCGAGCAGTACTTC. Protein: CASSYSRGHSGEQYF.

The CDR3 DNA follows: TGTGCCAGCAGCCCCAGAGACCAAGAGACCCAGTACTTC. It encodes CASSPRDQETQYF. The J gene is TRBJ2-5, the V gene TRBV5-6; D not certain. The V and J ends lost 4 bases and 0 bases respectively, with 7 bases between them. Germline assignment: CDR1 SGHDT and CDR2 YYEEEE. The CDR3 is 13 residues long.

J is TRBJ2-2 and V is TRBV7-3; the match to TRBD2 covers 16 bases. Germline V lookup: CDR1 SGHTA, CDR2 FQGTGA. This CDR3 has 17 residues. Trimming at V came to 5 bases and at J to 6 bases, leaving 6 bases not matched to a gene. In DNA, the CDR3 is TGTGCCAGCAGCCTGGGACTAGCGGGAGGGTTCGCCGGGGAGCTGTTTTTT. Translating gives CASSLGLAGGFAGELFF.

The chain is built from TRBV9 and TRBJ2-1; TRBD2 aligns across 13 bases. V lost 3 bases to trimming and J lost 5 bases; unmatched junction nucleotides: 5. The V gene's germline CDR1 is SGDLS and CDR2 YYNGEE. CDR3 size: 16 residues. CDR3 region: CASSGGTSGTHNEQFF. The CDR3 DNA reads TGTGCCAGCAGCGGGGGGACTAGCGGGACCCACAATGAGCAGTTCTTC.

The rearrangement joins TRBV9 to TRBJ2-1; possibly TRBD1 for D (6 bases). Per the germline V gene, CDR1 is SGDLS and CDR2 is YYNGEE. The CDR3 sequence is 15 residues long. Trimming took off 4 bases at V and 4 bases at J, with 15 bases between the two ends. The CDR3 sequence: CASSPQAGTYNEQFF. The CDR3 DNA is TGTGCCAGCAGCCCCCAAGCCGGGACATACAATGAGCAGTTCTTC.

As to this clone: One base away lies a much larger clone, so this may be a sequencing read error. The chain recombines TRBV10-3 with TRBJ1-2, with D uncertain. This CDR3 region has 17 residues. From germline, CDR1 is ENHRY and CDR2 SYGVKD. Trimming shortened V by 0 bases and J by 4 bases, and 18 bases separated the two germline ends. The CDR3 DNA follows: TGTGCCATCAGTGAGTCGTGGACCGTCTTGAGTAGCTATGGCTACACCTTC. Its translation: CAISESWTVLSSYGYTF.

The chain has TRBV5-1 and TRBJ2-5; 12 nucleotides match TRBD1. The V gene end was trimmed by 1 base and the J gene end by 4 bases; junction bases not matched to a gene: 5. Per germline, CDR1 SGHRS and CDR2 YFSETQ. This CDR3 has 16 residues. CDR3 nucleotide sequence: TGCGCCAGCAGCTTGACCGGGACAGGGGGCGGAGAGACCCAGTACTTC. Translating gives CASSLTGTGGGETQYF. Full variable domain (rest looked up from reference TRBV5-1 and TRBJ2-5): KAGVTQTPRYLIKTRGQQVTLSCSPISGHRSVSWYQQTPGQGLQFLFEYFSETQRNKGNFPGRFSGRQFSNSRSEMNVSTLELGDSALYLCASSLTGTGGGETQYFGPGTRLLVL.

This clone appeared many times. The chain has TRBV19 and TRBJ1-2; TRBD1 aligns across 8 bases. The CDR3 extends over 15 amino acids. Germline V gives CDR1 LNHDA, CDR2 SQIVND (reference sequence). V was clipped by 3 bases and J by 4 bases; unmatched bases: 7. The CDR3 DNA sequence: TGTGCCAGTAGTATTCTCCCGACAGGGGCCTATGGCTACACCTTC. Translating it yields CASSILPTGAYGYTF.

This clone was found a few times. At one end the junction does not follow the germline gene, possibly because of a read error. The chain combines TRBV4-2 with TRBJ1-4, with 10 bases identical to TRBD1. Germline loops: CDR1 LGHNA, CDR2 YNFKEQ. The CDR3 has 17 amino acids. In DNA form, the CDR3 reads TGTGCCAGCAGCGAAGCGGGGACAGGGGCTCGTGGAGAAAACCTGTTTTTT. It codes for CASSEAGTGARGENLFF.